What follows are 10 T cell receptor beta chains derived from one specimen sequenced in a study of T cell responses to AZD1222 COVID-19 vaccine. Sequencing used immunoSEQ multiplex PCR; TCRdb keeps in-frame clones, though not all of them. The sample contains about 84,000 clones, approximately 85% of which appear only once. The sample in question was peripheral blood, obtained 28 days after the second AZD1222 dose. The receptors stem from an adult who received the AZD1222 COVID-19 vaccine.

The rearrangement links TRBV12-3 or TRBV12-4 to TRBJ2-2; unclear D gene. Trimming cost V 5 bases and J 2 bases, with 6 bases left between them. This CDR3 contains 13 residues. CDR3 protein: CASSQENTGELFF. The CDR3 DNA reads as TGTGCCAGCAGTCAAGAAAACACCGGGGAGCTGTTTTTT.

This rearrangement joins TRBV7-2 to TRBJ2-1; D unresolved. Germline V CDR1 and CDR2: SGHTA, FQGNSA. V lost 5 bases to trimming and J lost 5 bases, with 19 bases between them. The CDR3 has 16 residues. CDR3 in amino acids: CASSPAATVRNNEQFF. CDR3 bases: TGTGCCAGCAGCCCGGCGGCCACAGTCCGAAACAATGAGCAGTTCTTC.

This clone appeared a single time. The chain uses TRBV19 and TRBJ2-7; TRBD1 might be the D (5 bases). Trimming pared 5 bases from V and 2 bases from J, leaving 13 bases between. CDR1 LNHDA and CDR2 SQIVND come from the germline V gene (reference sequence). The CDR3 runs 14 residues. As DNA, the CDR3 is TGTGCCAGTAGTCCCCTCCAGGGCACCTACGAGCAGTACTTC. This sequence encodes CASSPLQGTYEQYF.

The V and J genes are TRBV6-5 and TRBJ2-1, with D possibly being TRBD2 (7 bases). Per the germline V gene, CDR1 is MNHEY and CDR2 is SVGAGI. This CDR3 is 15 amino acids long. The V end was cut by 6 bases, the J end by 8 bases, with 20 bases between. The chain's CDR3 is CASRKAGQRFHEQFF. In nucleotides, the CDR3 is TGTGCCAGCAGGAAAGCGGGACAACGGTTCCATGAGCAGTTCTTC.

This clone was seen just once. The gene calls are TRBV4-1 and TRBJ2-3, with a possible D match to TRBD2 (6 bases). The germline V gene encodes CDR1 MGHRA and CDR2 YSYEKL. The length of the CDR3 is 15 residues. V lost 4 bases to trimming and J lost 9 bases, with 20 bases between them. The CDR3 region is CASSRQKEGLVTQYF. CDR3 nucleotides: TGCGCCAGCAGCCGCCAAAAGGAGGGCTTGGTCACGCAGTATTTT.

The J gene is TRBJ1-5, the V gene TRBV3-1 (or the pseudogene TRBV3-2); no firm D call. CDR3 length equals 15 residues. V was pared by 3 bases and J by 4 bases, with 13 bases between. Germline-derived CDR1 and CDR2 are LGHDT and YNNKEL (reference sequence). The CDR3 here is CASSHSGVMNQPQHF. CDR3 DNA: TGTGCCAGCAGCCATTCTGGGGTGATGAATCAGCCCCAGCATTTT.

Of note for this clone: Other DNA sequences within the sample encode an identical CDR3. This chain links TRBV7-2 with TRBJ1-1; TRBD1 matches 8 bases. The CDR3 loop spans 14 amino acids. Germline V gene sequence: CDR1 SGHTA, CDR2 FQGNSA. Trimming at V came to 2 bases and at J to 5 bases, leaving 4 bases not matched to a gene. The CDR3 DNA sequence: TGTGCCAGCAGCTTACAGGGGGCTCGAACTGAAGCTTTCTTT. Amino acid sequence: CASSLQGARTEAFF. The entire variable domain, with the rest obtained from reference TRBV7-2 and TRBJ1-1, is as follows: GAGVSQSPSNKVTEKGKDVELRCDPISGHTALYWYRQSLGQGLEFLIYFQGNSAPDKSGLPSDRFSAERTGGSVSTLTIQRTQQEDSAVYLCASSLQGARTEAFFGQGTRLTVV.

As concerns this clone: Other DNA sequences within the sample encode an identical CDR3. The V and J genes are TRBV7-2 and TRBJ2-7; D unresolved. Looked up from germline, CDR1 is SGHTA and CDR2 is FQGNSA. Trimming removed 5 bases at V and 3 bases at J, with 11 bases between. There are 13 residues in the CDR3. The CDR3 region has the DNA TGTGCCAGCAGCCCGGACGGATTCTACGAGCAGTACTTC. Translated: CASSPDGFYEQYF. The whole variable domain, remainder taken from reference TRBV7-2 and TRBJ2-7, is GAGVSQSPSNKVTEKGKDVELRCDPISGHTALYWYRQSLGQGLEFLIYFQGNSAPDKSGLPSDRFSAERTGGSVSTLTIQRTQQEDSAVYLCASSPDGFYEQYFGPGTRLTVT.

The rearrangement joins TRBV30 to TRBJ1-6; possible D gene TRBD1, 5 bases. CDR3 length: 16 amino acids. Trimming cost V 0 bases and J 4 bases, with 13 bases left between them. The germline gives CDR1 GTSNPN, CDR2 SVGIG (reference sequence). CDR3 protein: CAWSVPRVRYNSPLHF. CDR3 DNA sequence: TGTGCCTGGAGTGTACCCAGGGTTAGGTATAATTCACCCCTCCACTTT.

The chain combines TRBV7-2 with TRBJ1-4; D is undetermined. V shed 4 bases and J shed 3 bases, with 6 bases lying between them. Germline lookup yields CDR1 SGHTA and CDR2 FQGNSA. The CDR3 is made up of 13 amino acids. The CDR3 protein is CASSSEANEKLFF. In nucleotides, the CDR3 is TGTGCCAGCAGCTCAGAGGCTAATGAAAAACTGTTTTTT.